This T cell receptor (beta chain) was recovered during a study of OX40 agonist ivuxolimab in advanced cancers. Here immunoSEQ multiplex PCR was the method, and the copy in TCRdb shows in-frame clones only, minus some. The sample holds more than 75,000 clones; approximately 86% are singletons and the top ten take around 0.97%. Trimming took 4 bases from V and 6 from J; bases not matched to a gene: 9. The length of the CDR3 is 15 residues. From germline, CDR1 is SGHDT and CDR2 YYEEEE. This rearrangement joins TRBV5-6 to TRBJ1-5; 8 bases map to TRBD1. The sample was CD4+ or CD8+ T cells sorted from blood, taken in a trial of the OX40 agonist ivuxolimab. The sequence was obtained from an adult with an advanced solid tumor such as melanoma, head and neck, liver or kidney cancer. The CDR3 sequence: CASSRLSGGGQPQHF. In DNA form, the CDR3 reads TGTGCCAGCAGCCGGCTATCAGGGGGCGGTCAGCCCCAGCATTTT. The variable domain in full, completed from reference TRBV5-6 and TRBJ1-5, reads DAGVTQSPTHLIKTRGQQVTLRCSPKSGHDTVSWYQQALGQGPQFIFQYYEEEERQRGNFPDRFSGHQFPNYSSELNVNALLLGDSALYLCASSRLSGGGQPQHFGDGTRLSIL.